The rows below give T cell receptor beta chains drawn from one sample of a study of T cell responses to AZD1222 COVID-19 vaccine. Measured with immunoSEQ multiplex PCR; TCRdb has only the in-frame clones, and not every one. The table lists approximately 150,000 clones, around 91% of them singletons. The sequences come from peripheral blood, collected 28 days after the second AZD1222 dose. The receptor source for this set is an adult who received the AZD1222 COVID-19 vaccine. CDR3s include the opening cysteine and the closing phenylalanine or tryptophan. Fields, in order: clone size, J gene, V gene, D gene, CDR3 protein, CDR3 DNA. D genes are given only for firm matches. Expanded clones get a size class; other rows say once, few or many, or leave the size out.

NA,TRBJ1-5,TRBV6-2/TRBV6-3,NA,CASSVRGIQPQHF,TGTGCCAGCAGCGTCCGGGGAATTCAGCCCCAGCATTTT
NA,TRBJ2-7,TRBV2,NA,CASRQSSYEQYF,TGTGCCAGCAGACAAAGCTCCTACGAGCAGTACTTC
NA,TRBJ1-3,TRBV4-1,NA,CASSRGEGASGNTIYF,TGCGCCAGCAGCCGCGGGGAGGGCGCCTCTGGAAACACCATATATTTT
NA,TRBJ2-3,TRBV5-4,NA,CASTPNSEHDTQYF,TGTGCCAGCACCCCCAATTCGGAGCACGATACGCAGTATTTT
NA,TRBJ1-2,TRBV28,TRBD1,CASSNGQGDYGYTF,TGTGCCAGCTCTAACGGACAGGGAGACTATGGCTACACCTTC
NA,TRBJ2-1,TRBV6-5,TRBD1,CAIPRGQGWGEQFF,TGTGCCATCCCCCGCGGACAGGGGTGGGGTGAGCAGTTCTTC
once,TRBJ1-4,TRBV29-1,TRBD1,CSVKDRGFTNEKLFF,TGCAGCGTTAAGGACAGGGGGTTTACTAATGAAAAACTGTTTTTT
NA,TRBJ2-5,TRBV21-1,NA,CASSKAVKNPGTEETQYF,TGTGCCAGCAGCAAAGCAGTTAAAAACCCCGGGACAGAAGAGACCCAGTACTTC
few,TRBJ1-2,TRBV6-5,TRBD1,CASSPAIGQAYGYTF,TGTGCCAGCAGCCCAGCCATTGGACAGGCCTATGGCTACACCTTC
NA,TRBJ2-5,TRBV18,NA,CASSPPTQETQYF,TGTGCCAGCTCACCCCCAACCCAAGAGACCCAGTACTTC
few,TRBJ2-7,TRBV12-3/TRBV12-4,NA,CASSLGYEQYF,TGTGCCAGCAGTTTGGGGTACGAGCAGTACTTC
once,TRBJ1-4,TRBV5-1,NA,CASSLAGGRLNEKLFF,TGCGCCAGCAGCCTGGCGGGAGGGAGACTGAATGAAAAACTGTTTTTT
NA,TRBJ1-1,TRBV12-3/TRBV12-4,NA,CASSSQGGTEAFF,TGTGCCAGCAGTTCTCAGGGTGGGACTGAAGCTTTCTTT
NA,TRBJ2-7,TRBV5-6,TRBD1,CASSLADRTYEQYF,TGTGCCAGCAGCTTGGCGGACAGGACCTACGAGCAGTACTTC
NA,TRBJ1-6,TRBV2,NA,CASSERELGSPLHF,TGTGCCAGCAGTGAACGGGAGCTCGGGTCACCCCTCCACTTT
NA,TRBJ2-2,TRBV7-2,NA,CASSPRRTVSTGELFF,TGTGCCAGCAGCCCTCGGCGGACAGTCTCCACCGGGGAGCTGTTTTTT
NA,TRBJ2-1,TRBV10-1,TRBD2,CASSLSGGRGEQFF,TGCGCCAGCAGTCTTAGCGGGGGGAGAGGTGAGCAGTTCTTC
NA,TRBJ2-7,TRBV5-1,NA,CASSWDPDYEQYF,TGCGCCAGCAGCTGGGACCCAGACTACGAGCAGTACTTC
NA,TRBJ1-1,TRBV10-3,NA,CAISELGARTEAFF,TGTGCCATCAGTGAGCTGGGGGCGCGTACTGAAGCTTTCTTT
NA,TRBJ2-3,TRBV13,NA,CASSSGEDTQYF,TGTGCCAGCAGTTCAGGGGAAGATACGCAGTATTTT
NA,TRBJ1-4,TRBV9,NA,CASSVDSNEKLFF,TGTGCCAGCAGCGTCGACAGTAATGAAAAACTGTTTTTT
NA,TRBJ1-2,TRBV10-3,NA,CAISDSQLYGYTF,TGTGCCATCAGTGACAGTCAGCTCTATGGCTACACCTTC
NA,TRBJ1-5,TRBV7-2,NA,CASSITGYPFGGNQPQHF,TGTGCCAGCAGCATAACGGGATACCCTTTCGGGGGCAATCAGCCCCAGCATTTT
NA,TRBJ2-7,TRBV18,NA,CASSQPGRSYEQYF,TGTGCCAGCTCACAACCGGGACGCTCCTACGAGCAGTACTTC
NA,TRBJ2-2,TRBV7-6,TRBD2,CASSPMGLATGELFF,TGTGCCAGCAGCCCAATGGGACTAGCTACCGGGGAGCTGTTTTTT
NA,TRBJ1-6,TRBV18,NA,CASSPDGGAYSYNSPLHF,TGTGCCAGCTCACCAGATGGGGGGGCGTACTCCTATAATTCACCCCTCCACTTT
NA,TRBJ2-1,TRBV18,NA,CASSRSGTGASGSSYNEQFF,TGTGCCAGCTCACGCTCCGGGACAGGGGCTAGCGGGAGCTCCTACAATGAGCAGTTCTTC
NA,TRBJ1-1,TRBV5-6,TRBD1,CASSFDRAARNTEAFF,TGTGCCAGCAGCTTCGACAGGGCCGCTCGGAACACTGAAGCTTTCTTT
NA,TRBJ2-3,TRBV10-3,NA,CASEPGLEGLTDTQYF,TGTGCCTCGGAACCGGGGCTGGAGGGACTCACAGATACGCAGTATTTT
NA,TRBJ1-5,TRBV5-1,NA,CASSSDWGGNQPQHF,TGCGCCAGCAGCTCCGACTGGGGAGGCAATCAGCCCCAGCATTTT
NA,TRBJ2-1,TRBV5-1,TRBD1,CASSLADRRYNEQFF,TGCGCCAGCAGCTTGGCGGACAGGCGTTACAATGAGCAGTTCTTC
NA,TRBJ2-1,TRBV23-1,TRBD2,CASSQCGLAYNEQFF,TGCGCCAGCAGTCAATGCGGACTAGCCTACAATGAGCAGTTCTTC
NA,TRBJ1-2,TRBV7-2,NA,CASSGGGPEGYTF,TGTGCCAGCAGTGGGGGGGGCCCGGAGGGCTACACCTTC
NA,TRBJ1-5,TRBV30,NA,CAWSTRGPDDQPQHF,TGTGCCTGGAGTACCCGGGGGCCGGATGATCAGCCCCAGCATTTT
NA,TRBJ2-2,TRBV5-1,TRBD1,CASSLPRTGAGTGELFF,TGCGCCAGCAGCTTGCCCCGGACAGGGGCAGGGACCGGGGAGCTGTTTTTT
NA,TRBJ1-2,TRBV28,TRBD1,CASSLQGTVGYTF,TGTGCCAGCAGTTTACAGGGGACAGTTGGCTACACCTTC
once,TRBJ1-5,TRBV7-4,NA,CASSEKRRRNQPQHF,TGTGCCAGCAGCGAAAAACGGCGGCGGAATCAGCCCCAGCATTTT
NA,TRBJ2-7,TRBV9,NA,CASSNGPYEQYF,TGTGCCAGCAGCAACGGGCCCTACGAGCAGTACTTC
NA,TRBJ2-7,TRBV19,TRBD2,CASSQRLAGGPGNSYEQYF,TGTGCCAGTTCGCAAAGACTAGCGGGAGGGCCAGGGAACTCCTACGAGCAGTACTTC
NA,TRBJ2-2,TRBV3-1/TRBV3-2,TRBD1,CASSRLTPGQGPFGELFF,TGTGCCAGCAGCCGACTAACCCCGGGACAGGGACCCTTCGGGGAGCTGTTTTTT
NA,TRBJ2-1,TRBV4-1,TRBD2,CASSPGVLAGGEQFF,TGCGCCAGCAGCCCAGGGGTACTAGCGGGAGGTGAGCAGTTCTTC
NA,TRBJ2-2,TRBV19,TRBD2,CASSGTSMGTGELFF,TGTGCCAGTTCCGGGACTAGTATGGGCACCGGGGAGCTGTTTTTT
NA,TRBJ1-4,TRBV18,NA,CASSTGSHEKLFF,TGTGCCAGTAGTACAGGGAGTCATGAAAAACTGTTTTTT
NA,TRBJ1-4,TRBV19,NA,CASSAEGEKLFF,TGTGCCAGTAGTGCGGAGGGGGAAAAACTGTTTTTT
NA,TRBJ2-4,TRBV6-5,TRBD2,CASSYFTSGSQNIQYF,TGTGCCAGCAGTTACTTTACTAGCGGGAGTCAGAACATTCAGTACTTC
NA,TRBJ1-2,TRBV20-1,TRBD1,CSATDSTRDRGGYTF,TGCAGTGCTACTGATAGTACCCGGGACAGGGGTGGCTACACCTTC
NA,TRBJ1-2,TRBV6-5,NA,CASSYNSGEGYTF,TGTGCCAGCAGTTACAACTCAGGGGAAGGCTACACCTTC
NA,TRBJ2-1,TRBV7-2,NA,CASSLGGPGVEQFF,TGTGCCAGCAGCTTAGGCGGGCCCGGGGTGGAGCAGTTCTTC
NA,TRBJ1-2,TRBV6-1,NA,CASREGGQANYGYTF,TGTGCCAGCAGAGAAGGGGGACAAGCTAACTATGGCTACACCTTC
once,TRBJ2-2,TRBV19,TRBD1,CASMRQGGSTGELFF,TGTGCCAGTATGAGACAGGGTGGGTCCACCGGGGAGCTGTTTTTT
NA,TRBJ2-1,TRBV5-4,TRBD2,CASSFSIAGGYNEQFF,TGTGCCAGCAGCTTTTCTATAGCGGGAGGCTACAATGAGCAGTTCTTC
NA,TRBJ2-6,TRBV7-3,NA,CASSLDGSGANVLTF,TGTGCCAGCAGCTTAGACGGGTCAGGGGCCAACGTCCTGACTTTC
NA,TRBJ1-5,TRBV10-3,TRBD1,CAISRQGNQPQHF,TGTGCCATCAGCCGACAGGGGAATCAGCCCCAGCATTTT
NA,TRBJ2-3,TRBV10-3,NA,CAISVYQDTQYF,TGTGCCATCAGTGTTTACCAAGATACGCAGTATTTT
NA,TRBJ1-4,TRBV5-1,TRBD1,CASSVTGLGEKLFF,TGCGCCAGCAGCGTGACAGGGTTGGGTGAAAAACTGTTTTTT